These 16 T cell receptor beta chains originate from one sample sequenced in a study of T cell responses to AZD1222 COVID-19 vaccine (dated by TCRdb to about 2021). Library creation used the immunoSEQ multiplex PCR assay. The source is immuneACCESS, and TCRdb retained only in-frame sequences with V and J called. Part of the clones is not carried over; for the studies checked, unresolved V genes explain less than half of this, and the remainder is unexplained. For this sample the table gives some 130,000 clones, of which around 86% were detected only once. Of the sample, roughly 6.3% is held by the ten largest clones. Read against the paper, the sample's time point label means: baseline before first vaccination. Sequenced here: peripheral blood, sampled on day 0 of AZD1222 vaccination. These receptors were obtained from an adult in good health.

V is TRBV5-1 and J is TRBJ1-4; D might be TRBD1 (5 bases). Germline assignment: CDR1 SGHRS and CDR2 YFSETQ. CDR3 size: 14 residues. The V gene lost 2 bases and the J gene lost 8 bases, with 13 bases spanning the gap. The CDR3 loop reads CASSFGDASEKLFF. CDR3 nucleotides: TGCGCCAGCAGCTTTGGGGACGCCTCGGAAAAACTGTTTTTT.

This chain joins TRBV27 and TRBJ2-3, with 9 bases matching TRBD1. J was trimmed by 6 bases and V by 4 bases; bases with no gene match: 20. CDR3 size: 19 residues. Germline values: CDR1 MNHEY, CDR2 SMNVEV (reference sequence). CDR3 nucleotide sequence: TGTGCCAGCAGTTCGCTTCGAACGGGACAGGGAGCTGCACCCGATACGCAGTATTTT. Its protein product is CASSSLRTGQGAAPDTQYF.

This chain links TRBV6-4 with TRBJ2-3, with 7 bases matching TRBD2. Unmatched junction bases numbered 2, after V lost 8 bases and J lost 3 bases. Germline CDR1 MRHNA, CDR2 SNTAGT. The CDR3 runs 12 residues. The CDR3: CASSGGTDTQYF. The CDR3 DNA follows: TGTGCCAGCTCCGGGGGGACAGATACGCAGTATTTT.

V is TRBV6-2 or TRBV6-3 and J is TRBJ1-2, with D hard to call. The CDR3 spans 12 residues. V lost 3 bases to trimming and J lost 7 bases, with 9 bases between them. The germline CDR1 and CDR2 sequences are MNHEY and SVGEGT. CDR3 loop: CASSYGRGGYTF. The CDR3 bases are TGTGCCAGCAGTTATGGACGGGGTGGCTACACCTTC.

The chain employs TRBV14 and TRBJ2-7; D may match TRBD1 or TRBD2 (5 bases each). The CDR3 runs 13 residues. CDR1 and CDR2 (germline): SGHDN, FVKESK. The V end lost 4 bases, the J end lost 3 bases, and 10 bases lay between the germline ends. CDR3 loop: CASSPLGVYEQYF. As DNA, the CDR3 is TGTGCCAGCAGCCCCCTGGGGGTCTACGAGCAGTACTTC.

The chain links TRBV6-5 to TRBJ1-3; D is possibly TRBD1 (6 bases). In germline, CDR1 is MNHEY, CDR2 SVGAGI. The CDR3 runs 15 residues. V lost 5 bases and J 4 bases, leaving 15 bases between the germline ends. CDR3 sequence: CASSKQGNRGNTIYF. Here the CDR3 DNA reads TGTGCCAGCAGTAAACAGGGCAATAGGGGAAACACCATATATTTT.

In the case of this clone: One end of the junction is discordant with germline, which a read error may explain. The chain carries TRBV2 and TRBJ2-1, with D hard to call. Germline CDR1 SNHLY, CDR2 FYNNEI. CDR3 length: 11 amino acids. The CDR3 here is CASSEYSEQFF. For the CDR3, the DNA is TGTGCCAGCAGTGAATACAGTGAGCAGTTCTTC.

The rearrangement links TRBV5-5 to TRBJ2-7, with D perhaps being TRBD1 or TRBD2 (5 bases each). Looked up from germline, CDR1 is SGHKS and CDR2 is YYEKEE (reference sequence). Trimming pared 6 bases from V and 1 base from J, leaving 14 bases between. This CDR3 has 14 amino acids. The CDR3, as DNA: TGTGCCAGCAACCTCCGGGGCCCATCCTACGAGCAGTACTTC. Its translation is CASNLRGPSYEQYF.

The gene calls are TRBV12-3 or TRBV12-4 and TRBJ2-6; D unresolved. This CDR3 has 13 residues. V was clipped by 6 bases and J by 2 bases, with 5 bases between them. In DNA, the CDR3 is TGTGCCAGCAGAGGGACTGGGGCCAACGTCCTGACTTTC. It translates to CASRGTGANVLTF.

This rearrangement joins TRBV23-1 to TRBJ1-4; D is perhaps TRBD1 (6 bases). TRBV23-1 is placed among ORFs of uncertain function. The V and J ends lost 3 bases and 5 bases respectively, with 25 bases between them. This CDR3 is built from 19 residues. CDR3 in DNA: TGCGCCAGCAGTCATCAAGGACAGACTGGACGCTCTTTAAATGAAAAACTGTTTTTT. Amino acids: CASSHQGQTGRSLNEKLFF.

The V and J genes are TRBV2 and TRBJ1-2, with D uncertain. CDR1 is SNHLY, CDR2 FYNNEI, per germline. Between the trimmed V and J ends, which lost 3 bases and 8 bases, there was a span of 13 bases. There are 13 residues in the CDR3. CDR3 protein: CASSEGLPWGYTF. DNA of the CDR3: TGTGCCAGCAGTGAGGGGTTACCCTGGGGCTACACCTTC.

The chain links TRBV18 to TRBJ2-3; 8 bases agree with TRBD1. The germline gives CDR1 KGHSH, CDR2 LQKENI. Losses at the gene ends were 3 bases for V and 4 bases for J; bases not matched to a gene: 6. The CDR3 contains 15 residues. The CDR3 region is CASSPTWTGPDTQYF. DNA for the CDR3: TGTGCCAGCTCACCGACATGGACAGGGCCAGATACGCAGTATTTT.

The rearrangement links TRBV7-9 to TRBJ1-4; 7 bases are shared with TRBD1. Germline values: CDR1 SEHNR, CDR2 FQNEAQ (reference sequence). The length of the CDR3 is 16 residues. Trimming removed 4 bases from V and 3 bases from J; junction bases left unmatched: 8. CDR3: CASSSNRGSANEKLFF. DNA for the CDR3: TGTGCCAGCAGCTCAAACAGGGGTTCGGCTAATGAAAAACTGTTTTTT.

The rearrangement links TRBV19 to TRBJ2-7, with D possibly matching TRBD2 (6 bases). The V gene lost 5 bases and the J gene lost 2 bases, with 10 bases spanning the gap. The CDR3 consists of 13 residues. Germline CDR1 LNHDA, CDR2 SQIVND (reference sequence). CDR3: CASSLRLAYEQYF. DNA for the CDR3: TGTGCCAGTAGTTTGAGACTAGCCTACGAGCAGTACTTC.

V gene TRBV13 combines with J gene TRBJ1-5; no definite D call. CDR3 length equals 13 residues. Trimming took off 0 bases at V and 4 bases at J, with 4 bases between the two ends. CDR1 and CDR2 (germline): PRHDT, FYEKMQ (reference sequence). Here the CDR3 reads CASSLGSNQPQHF. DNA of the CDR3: TGTGCCAGCAGCTTAGGCAGTAATCAGCCCCAGCATTTT.

CDR3 amino acids: CAWDPSDTQYF. The CDR3 DNA reads TGTGCCTGGGACCCCTCGGATACGCAGTATTTT. This chain connects TRBV30 to TRBJ2-3, with D hard to call. The germline V gene has CDR1 GTSNPN and CDR2 SVGIG (reference sequence). CDR3 size: 11 residues. V was pared by 5 bases and J by 6 bases, with 9 bases between.